The clone carrying this T cell receptor (beta chain) is categorized as medium-sized. Its antigen is not identified. From blood, about 250-500 ng of genomic DNA served as TRB template. Multiplex PCR with BIOMED2 TRB-A/B primer pools amplified TRB rearrangements. TCRdb independently ran MiXCR on the multiplex PCR reads; one entry per CDR3 protein. This sample has about 23,000 distinct CDR3 sequences, with 25% to 30% found just once. V lost 3 bases to trimming and J lost 3 bases; unmatched junction nucleotides: 8. CDR3 size: 16 residues. The germline gives CDR1 LNHDA, CDR2 SQIVND (reference sequence). These data originate in a study of T and B cells in COVID-19 patients. Overall study: Peripheral blood came from COVID-19 patients with active infection or after recovery. Nine tenths of the roughly 20 active-infection patients had comorbidities associated with unfavorable COVID-19 outcome.

Study-wide findings and caveats: Highly clonal in active COVID-19, TRB repertoires exceeded healthy-donor diversity and richness at recovery. Few blood samples existed from mildly ill patients during symptoms or early in severe cases.

The chain links TRBV19 to TRBJ2-1; 7 bases fit TRBD2. The sample was blood. This TCR derives from a human donor who had recovered from COVID-19. CDR3 DNA: TGTGCCAGTAGTATCCAAGCGGGATTTTACTACAATGAGCAGTTCTTC. It is translated as CASSIQAGFYYNEQFF.